This is a list of T cell receptor beta chains from one sample in a study of molecular identifiers for immune sequencing clone quantification. TCRdb used MiXCR to reprocess the PCR reads, holding one entry per CDR3 protein. Of a few hundred thousand distinct CDR3 sequences in the sample, roughly a quarter were seen once. Sequencing was performed on naive CD8+ T cells from blood, with Jurkat cell RNA spiked in. The receptor set was obtained from a human donor in good health. Some libraries in this study had Jurkat cell RNA spiked in. Both conserved end residues are part of each CDR3. The order of the fields is V gene, D gene, CDR3 length, clone size, J gene, CDR3 DNA, CDR3 protein. The D gene is left open where the match is weak. Not all rows give a size; the values are once, few, many and, for expanded clones, a class.

TRBV7-8	TRBD1	15	-	TRBJ2-3	TGTGCCAGCAGCTTAGCAAACAGGGGGGATCAGCCCCAGTATTTT	CASSLANRGDQPQYF
TRBV6-2/TRBV6-3	TRBD1	14	-	TRBJ2-3	TGTGCCAGCAGTTACACCACAGGGGCAGATACGCAGTATTTT	CASSYTTGADTQYF
TRBV5-1	-	20	many	TRBJ2-6	TGCGCCAGCAGCTTGTATCTCTCTCGGGACGGGAGCTCTGGGGCCAACGTCCTGACTTTC	CASSLYLSRDGSSGANVLTF
TRBV28	TRBD1	15	many	TRBJ2-7	TGTGCCAGCAGCCCCGGGACAGTGCCCGGGTACGAGCAGTACTTC	CASSPGTVPGYEQYF
TRBV20-1	-	13	many	TRBJ2-3	TGCAGTGCTAGACGGATAGCGGAAGATACGCAGTATTTT	CSARRIAEDTQYF
TRBV6-6	-	15	-	TRBJ1-1	TGTGCTAGCCTCTATGACGGTGGGGTGAGGACTGAAGCTTCCTTT	CASLYDGGVRTEASF
TRBV28	-	13	few	TRBJ1-1	TGTGCCAGCAGATTGGGGATGAACACTGAAGCTTTCTTT	CASRLGMNTEAFF
TRBV6-5	-	15	many	TRBJ1-1	TGTGCCAGCAGTTACTACGCCGGGGTTTTAACTGAAGCTTTCTTT	CASSYYAGVLTEAFF
TRBV7-2	TRBD1	16	-	TRBJ2-5	TGTGCCAGCAGCTTAAGCGCCGGGACAGGGGTTGTGACCCAGTACTTC	CASSLSAGTGVVTQYF
TRBV9	TRBD2	14	few	TRBJ2-3	TGTGCCAGCAGCGTCGGGACCCTAGCGGGTACGCAGTATTTT	CASSVGTLAGTQYF
TRBV7-2	TRBD1	14	many	TRBJ2-3	TGTGCCAGCAGCTTTTCAGGGGGAGAAGATACGCAGTATTTT	CASSFSGGEDTQYF
TRBV2	-	15	many	TRBJ1-1	TGTGCCAGCAGTGAATCGACAGGCCCGAACACTGAAGCTTTCTTT	CASSESTGPNTEAFF
TRBV12-3/TRBV12-4	TRBD1	15	few	TRBJ1-2	TGTGCCAGCAGTTTGACGGGACAGGGGAGGAATGGCTACACCTTC	CASSLTGQGRNGYTF
TRBV25-1	-	15	few	TRBJ1-2	TGTGCCAGCAGTGAATTAACAGGGACCCTCTATGGCTACACCTTC	CASSELTGTLYGYTF
TRBV18	-	16	few	TRBJ2-7	TGTGCCAGCTCACCTGGGCTCGGGACCGAAACCTACGAGCAGTACTTC	CASSPGLGTETYEQYF
TRBV27	-	16	-	TRBJ1-1	TGTGCCAGCAGTTTATCGCGAACAGGAACTTACACTGAAGCTTTCTTT	CASSLSRTGTYTEAFF
TRBV20-1	-	13	many	TRBJ2-3	TGCAGTGCTGTCCTGGGCCGCACAGATACGCAGTATTTT	CSAVLGRTDTQYF
TRBV3-1	TRBD2	17	-	TRBJ2-3	TGTGCCAGCAGCCAAGATTTGGCTAGCGGGAGTACAGATACGCAGTATTTT	CASSQDLASGSTDTQYF
TRBV7-3	-	14	many	TRBJ1-1	TGTGCCAGCAGCTTAATAGGGACGAACACTGAAGCTTTCTTT	CASSLIGTNTEAFF
TRBV29-1	-	12	few	TRBJ2-5	TGCAGCGTTGAGGGGACGTACGAGACCCAGTACTTC	CSVEGTYETQYF
TRBV28	TRBD2	18	many	TRBJ2-3	TGTGCCAGCAGTTTATCCTTGACCGGACTAGCGGACACAGATACGCAGTATTTT	CASSLSLTGLADTDTQYF
TRBV30	TRBD1	14	-	TRBJ2-3	TGTGCCTGGAGGAGACAGGGTAGCACAGATACGCAGTATTTT	CAWRRQGSTDTQYF
TRBV9	-	14	-	TRBJ2-3	TGTGCCAGCAGCGTAGGGGTCGGGGCAGATACGCAGTATTTT	CASSVGVGADTQYF
TRBV7-9	-	18	-	TRBJ2-3	TGTGCCGGCAGCCGGGTGGTTGCGGGACCGGGGGTGTCGGATACGCAGTATTTT	CAGSRVVAGPGVSDTQYF
TRBV7-8	-	15	-	TRBJ1-1	TGTGCCAGCAGCTTAGTTGTCGTCTTCTTCACTGAAGCTTTCTTT	CASSLVVVFFTEAFF
TRBV2	-	15	once	TRBJ2-7	TGTGTCAGCAGTGAAGCGCTTGGGGGGCGGTACGAGCAGTACTTC	CVSSEALGGRYEQYF
TRBV7-9	-	14	many	TRBJ1-3	TGTGCCAGCAGAACTCAGGGTGTGCAAAACACCATATATTTT	CASRTQGVQNTIYF
TRBV4-2	TRBD2	16	few	TRBJ2-7	TGTGCCAGCAGCCAAGAGGCACTAGCGGTCTCCTACGAGCAGTACTTC	CASSQEALAVSYEQYF
TRBV11-2	-	15	-	TRBJ2-5	TGTGCCAGCAGCCTTGTTTGGGCGGCCCAAGAGACCCAGTACTTC	CASSLVWAAQETQYF
TRBV9	-	16	many	TRBJ1-5	TGTGCCAGCAGCGTGAGTCCGGAAGTTAACAATCAGCCCCAGCATTTT	CASSVSPEVNNQPQHF
TRBV20-1	TRBD1	15	-	TRBJ2-7	TGCAGTAGCCGGGTTGGACAGGGGAGCACCTACGAGCAGTACTTC	CSSRVGQGSTYEQYF
TRBV2	-	13	many	TRBJ2-7	TGTGCCAGCAGTGGTCAGGGGACCTACGAGCAGTACTTC	CASSGQGTYEQYF
TRBV28	TRBD2	18	many	TRBJ2-5	TGTGCCAGCAGTCCACTCCCCCCTAGCGGGAGGGGGGGTGAGACCCAGTACTTC	CASSPLPPSGRGGETQYF
TRBV13	TRBD1	15	-	TRBJ2-3	TGTGCCAGCAGTTCACAGGGGGCACACACAGATACGCAGTATTTT	CASSSQGAHTDTQYF
TRBV18	-	15	-	TRBJ1-3	TGTGCCAGCTCACATCCCTGGGGCGCCGGAAACACCATATATTTT	CASSHPWGAGNTIYF
TRBV4-1	-	14	many	TRBJ2-1	TGCGCCAGCAGCCAAGGTCTAGGGGACAATGAGCAGTTCTTC	CASSQGLGDNEQFF
TRBV12-3/TRBV12-4	TRBD1	16	few	TRBJ2-6	TGTGCCAGCAGGGGGGACAGGGTCTCTGGGGCCAACGTCCTGACTTTC	CASRGDRVSGANVLTF
TRBV7-2	-	18	-	TRBJ2-6	TGTGCCAGCAGCCTAAGGCTAGTAGGCTCCTCTGGGGCCAACGTCCTGACTTTC	CASSLRLVGSSGANVLTF
TRBV29-1	-	13	few	TRBJ2-2	TGCAGCACCAGGGCAGAGAACACCGGGGAGCTGTTTTTT	CSTRAENTGELFF
TRBV4-3	-	15	-	TRBJ2-3	TGCGCCAGCAGCCAAGAGAACTTACACACAGATACGCAGTATTTT	CASSQENLHTDTQYF
TRBV27	-	14	few	TRBJ2-7	TGTGCCAGCAGCCAATACCCCGGGGGCTACGAGCAGTACTTC	CASSQYPGGYEQYF
TRBV6-5	-	15	few	TRBJ1-1	TGTGCCAGCACCCCACTCCCGGGCAAGAACACTGAAGCTTTCTTT	CASTPLPGKNTEAFF
TRBV20-1	TRBD1	18	-	TRBJ2-6	TGCAGTGCTCCTACCTTTGGACAGGGGTTTGCTGGGGCCAACGTCCTGACTTTC	CSAPTFGQGFAGANVLTF
TRBV20-1	TRBD2	16	few	TRBJ2-7	TGCAGTGCTAGAGATCCTAGCGGGGGAACGGTTTACGAGCAGTACTTC	CSARDPSGGTVYEQYF
TRBV20-1	TRBD2	13	many	TRBJ2-3	TGCAGTGCTGGGACTATTGACACAGATACGCAGTATTTT	CSAGTIDTDTQYF
TRBV11-2	-	14	many	TRBJ2-3	TGTGCCAGCAGCCAGGGGTTTTCGACAGATACGCAGTATTTT	CASSQGFSTDTQYF
TRBV5-8	TRBD2	13	-	TRBJ2-7	TGTGCCAGCAGGACTAGCGGGAGTTACGAGCAGTACTTC	CASRTSGSYEQYF
TRBV4-1	-	14	few	TRBJ2-7	TGCGCCAGCAGCCAAGTCGGGGATATCTACGAGCAGTACTTC	CASSQVGDIYEQYF
TRBV4-3	TRBD1	18	-	TRBJ1-1	TGCGCCAGCAGCCAAGATCAGCTGAAGGGGGCCTTTTACACTGAAGCTTTCTTT	CASSQDQLKGAFYTEAFF
TRBV4-3	-	15	-	TRBJ1-1	TGCGCCAGCAGCCAAGACGAAGGGAGAGGCACTGAAGCTTTCTTT	CASSQDEGRGTEAFF
TRBV7-9	-	13	few	TRBJ2-1	TGTGCCAGCAGCTCGGCTGTGTGGGAGAAGCTGTTCTTC	CASSSAVWEKLFF
TRBV20-1	-	16	many	TRBJ2-3	TGCAGTGCTAGAGATGGGATAGCGGAGAGCACAGATACGCAGTATTTT	CSARDGIAESTDTQYF
TRBV6-2/TRBV6-3	TRBD1	14	few	TRBJ2-7	TGTGCCAGCAGTCACGACAGGGACTCCTACGAGCAGTACTTC	CASSHDRDSYEQYF
TRBV30	-	13	-	TRBJ2-1	TGTGCCTGGAGTGATGTGCCCTACAATGAGCAGTTCTTC	CAWSDVPYNEQFF
TRBV6-1	-	11	many	TRBJ2-3	TGTGCCAGCAGTGACGCTGATACGCAGTATTTT	CASSDADTQYF
TRBV14	-	13	many	TRBJ2-7	TGTGCCAGCAGCCAACTGCAGGGCAGTGAGCAGTACTTC	CASSQLQGSEQYF
TRBV4-1	TRBD2	16	once	TRBJ2-3	TGCGCCAGCAGCCGGCACAGTAGCGGGGAGGCAGATACGCAGTATTTT	CASSRHSSGEADTQYF
TRBV4-3	-	14	once	TRBJ1-1	TGCGCCAGCAGCCAAGCCTCCAGGGCGGGTGAAGCTTTCTTT	CASSQASRAGEAFF
TRBV27	-	14	-	TRBJ2-7	TGTGCCAGCAGTTTGGCGGGGAGCCCCTACGAGCAGTACTTC	CASSLAGSPYEQYF